These T cell receptor beta chains were read from a single sample in a study of blood T cell repertoires in COVID-19. Using immunoSEQ multiplex PCR, the repertoire was profiled, and TCRdb retains in-frame clones only, with some absent. The sample holds about 95,000 clones, over 70% seen once. The material sequenced was peripheral blood. Receptor source: a man of 80 years or more with active or convalescent COVID-19. Each CDR3 is given with its conserved first and last residue. D genes are given only for firm matches. Clone size is stated in some rows and not others, as once, few, many or a class when expanded.

>TRBV5-1|.|.|TRBJ2-5
TGCGCCAGCACCCCCGCGGGGCCTTACCAAGAGACCCAGTACTTC
CASTPAGPYQETQYF
>TRBV27|TRBD2|.|TRBJ2-7
TGTGCCAGCCGGGCTAGCGGACCCTACGAGCAGTACTTC
CASRASGPYEQYF
>TRBV4-2|TRBD1|.|TRBJ1-5
TGTGCCAGCAGCCAATCCCCCATTGGGGCAGGGGGAGATCAGCCCCAGCATTTT
CASSQSPIGAGGDQPQHF
>TRBV28|.|.|TRBJ1-3
TGTGCCAGCAGTTTACCCTCAGGGATTGCTGGAAACACCATATATTTT
CASSLPSGIAGNTIYF
>TRBV10-2|TRBD2|once|TRBJ2-3
TGCGCCAGCAGAAATAGCGGGGCCTACACAGATACGCAGTATTTT
CASRNSGAYTDTQYF
>TRBV2|.|.|TRBJ2-5
TGTGCCAGCAGTGCCAGACAAGAGACCCAGTACTTC
CASSARQETQYF
>TRBV19|.|few|TRBJ2-5
TGTGCCAGTAGTCGGGAAGAGACCCAGTACTTC
CASSREETQYF
>TRBV19|.|.|TRBJ1-1
TGTGCCAGTAAATCCAACGCGGGCACTGAAGCTTTCTTT
CASKSNAGTEAFF
>TRBV25-1|TRBD2|.|TRBJ2-3
TGTGCCAGCAGTGAAGGTACTAGCGGGATCACAGATACGCAGTATTTT
CASSEGTSGITDTQYF
>TRBV7-2|TRBD1|.|TRBJ2-1
TGTGCCAGCAGCTGGGACAGGGGCGTTCGAAATGAGCAGTTCTTC
CASSWDRGVRNEQFF
>TRBV6-4|.|.|TRBJ1-2
TGTGCCAGCAGTGACTCGATCGGCAGGGCAAACTATGGCTACACCTTC
CASSDSIGRANYGYTF
>TRBV10-3|TRBD2|few|TRBJ2-3
TGTGCCATCCGGAGTCAGGGACAAGCGGGGGGTTCCCCAGATACGCAGTATTTT
CAIRSQGQAGGSPDTQYF
>TRBV19|.|.|TRBJ1-5
TGTGCCAGTAATAGCAGGGGACGGGAGCCCCAGCATTTT
CASNSRGREPQHF
>TRBV6-5|TRBD1|few|TRBJ1-1
TGTGCCAGCAGTCCCCGGACAGGGATGGCTTTCTTT
CASSPRTGMAFF
>TRBV30|.|.|TRBJ1-5
TGTGCCTGGAGTCGTCCGGAGAGAGTTTATCAGCCCCAGCATTTT
CAWSRPERVYQPQHF
>TRBV6-2/TRBV6-3|.|.|TRBJ1-1
TGTGCCAGCAGCCTACAGGGAACTGAAGCTTTCTTT
CASSLQGTEAFF
>TRBV7-8|.|.|TRBJ1-5
TGTGCCAGCAGCAAACGAATAGGAGGTATCAGCAATCAGCCCCAGCATTTT
CASSKRIGGISNQPQHF
>TRBV25-1|.|.|TRBJ2-2
TGTGCCAGCAGACGACAGGCACGGGGGGAGCTGTTTTTT
CASRRQARGELFF
>TRBV15|TRBD2|.|TRBJ2-3
TGTGCCACCAGCAGACCCCACTGGCGGGGGGGAGGGGATACGCAGTATTTT
CATSRPHWRGGGDTQYF
>TRBV11-3|TRBD2|.|TRBJ2-7
TGTGCCAGCAGCCGTACATTCGGGGGGTTGAACGAGCAGTACTTC
CASSRTFGGLNEQYF
>TRBV5-1|.|.|TRBJ2-5
TGCGCCAGCAGCCGCGGGGGCCTAGGGGAAGTAGAGACCCAGTACTTC
CASSRGGLGEVETQYF
>TRBV12-3/TRBV12-4|TRBD1|.|TRBJ1-1
TGTGCCAGCAGGGGACAGGGGGCCGCTGAAGCTTTCTTT
CASRGQGAAEAFF
>TRBV6-1|TRBD1|few|TRBJ1-2
TGTGCCAGCAGAACACAGGGGGTCTTTTATGGCTACACCTTC
CASRTQGVFYGYTF
>TRBV11-3|.|once|TRBJ1-1
TGTGCCAGCAGCTTAGCGGGTAACACTGAAGCTTTCTTT
CASSLAGNTEAFF
>TRBV4-3|.|.|TRBJ2-3
TGCGCCAGCAGCCAAGGAGCAGGGGCCGGTACGACAGATACGCAGTATTTT
CASSQGAGAGTTDTQYF
>TRBV3-1/TRBV3-2|TRBD1|.|TRBJ1-2
TGTGCCAGCAGCCACCACCCGGGACAGGACTATGGCTACACCTTC
CASSHHPGQDYGYTF
>TRBV19|TRBD1|few|TRBJ2-5
TGTGCCAGTAGAAGGGAGGACAGGGGAGAAAAAGAGACCCAGTACTTC
CASRREDRGEKETQYF
>TRBV5-6|TRBD1|.|TRBJ2-5
TGTGCCAGCGGGACAGACCCCAGGGAGACCCAGTACTTC
CASGTDPRETQYF
>TRBV6-1|.|.|TRBJ1-2
TGTGCCAGCAGTGAAGCTGGCGGCGACTATGGCTACACCTTC
CASSEAGGDYGYTF
>TRBV18|TRBD1|.|TRBJ1-2
TGTGCCAGCTCCCATCCCAGGGGGCCTCGGTCTAACTATGGCTACACCTTC
CASSHPRGPRSNYGYTF
>TRBV7-8|TRBD1|.|TRBJ2-7
TGTGCCAGCAGCCGACAGGGGTTATACGAGCAGTACTTC
CASSRQGLYEQYF
>TRBV2|.|.|TRBJ2-2
TGTGCCAGCAGTGAATTGTTGACACCGAGGGGGACCGGGGAGCTGTTTTTT
CASSELLTPRGTGELFF
>TRBV19|TRBD1|few|TRBJ2-7
TGTGCCAGTAGTATAGCCCCGGCAGGGGGATCCTACGAGCAGTACTTC
CASSIAPAGGSYEQYF
>TRBV11-1|.|.|TRBJ1-6
TGTGCCAGCAGCTTAGAGCGGGTGCGCAATTCACCCCTCCACTTT
CASSLERVRNSPLHF